The 25 T cell receptor beta chains in this list originate from one sample, sequenced in a study of blood T cells in healthy people across ages. PCR was performed a second time for roughly 7 to 11 cycles using a sample-barcoded 5' primer and a J-beta primer mix. TCRdb re-called the 5' RACE reads through MiXCR, storing one row per CDR3 protein. The data contain fewer than 900,000 distinct CDR3 sequences, 36% of them singletons. Material for sequencing was blood. The receptor set was obtained from a man aged 18-30 years in good health.

This clonotype was detected a few times. V is TRBV4-3 and J is TRBJ1-1, with D unresolved. The CDR3 length is 15 residues. The ends were cut back, 1 base at V and 1 base at J, with 10 bases in the middle. Germline loops: CDR1 LGHNA, CDR2 YSLEER. CDR3 nucleotide sequence: TGCGCCAGCAGCCAAGGAAACCCCGGGAACACTGAAGCTTTCTTT. Translation: CASSQGNPGNTEAFF.

V and J are TRBV4-2 and TRBJ1-6; no reliable D call. The CDR3 has 12 amino acids. CDR1 LGHNA and CDR2 YNFKEQ come from the germline V gene. Trimming cost V 7 bases and J 3 bases, with 4 bases left between them. The CDR3 here is CASTYYNSPLHF. DNA of the CDR3: TGTGCCAGCACCTACTATAATTCACCCCTCCACTTT.

This clonotype occurred many times. This chain links TRBV5-1 with TRBJ1-1, with 7 bases identical to TRBD1. The trim removed 3 bases at V and 1 base at J, leaving 3 bases unmatched. Germline CDR1 and CDR2: SGHRS and YFSETQ. The CDR3 covers 14 residues. CDR3 sequence reads: CASSSGQPNTEAFF. CDR3 DNA: TGCGCCAGCAGCTCGGGACAGCCGAACACTGAAGCTTTCTTT.

As to this clonotype: Relative to the germline gene, one junction end is altered; a read error may explain this. This chain uses TRBV29-1 with TRBJ2-5; 8 bases are a match to TRBD1. Near its end, the DNA agrees better with TRBJ2-7, so the J call may be wrong. Germline V CDR1 and CDR2: SQVTM, ANQGSEA. The CDR3 contains 13 residues. The CDR3 nucleotides read TGCAACGTTGGGGGGACAGGCGGTTACGAGCAGTACTTC. This translates into CNVGGTGGYEQYF.

This chain links TRBV2 with TRBJ1-5; D gene ambiguous. Germline V gene sequence: CDR1 SNHLY, CDR2 FYNNEI. Trimming cost V 3 bases and J 2 bases, with 11 bases left between them. The length of the CDR3 is 15 residues. CDR3 residues: CASSDSGRRNQPQHF. CDR3 nucleotides: TGTGCCAGCAGTGACTCGGGGAGGCGCAATCAGCCCCAGCATTTT.

The J gene is TRBJ2-4, the V gene TRBV20-1, with TRBD2 matching over 7 bases. CDR1 and CDR2 from the germline V gene are DFQATT and SNEGSKA (reference sequence). The CDR3 runs 17 residues. With V trimmed by 6 bases and J by 2 bases, 16 bases remained unmatched. Here the CDR3 reads CSARRPGTKDTKNIQYF. DNA for the CDR3: TGCAGTGCCCGAAGGCCGGGGACTAAGGACACCAAAAACATTCAGTACTTC.

This chain uses TRBV12-3 or TRBV12-4 with TRBJ1-2, with 8 bases fitting TRBD1. The CDR3 has 16 residues. J lost 4 bases, V lost 3 bases, and 10 bases had no gene match. CDR3 DNA: TGTGCCAGCAGTTTGATAGCGACAGGGGTGGGCTATGGCTACACCTTC. Protein: CASSLIATGVGYGYTF.

This clonotype was observed a few times. The rearrangement uses TRBV20-1 and TRBJ1-2; D ambiguous. Germline loops: CDR1 DFQATT, CDR2 SNEGSKA (reference sequence). The CDR3 has 14 residues. Trimming removed 0 bases from V and 7 bases from J, with 15 bases in between. The CDR3 DNA follows: TGCAGTGCTAGAGATCTGGAACCCAAGGTTGGCTACACCTTC. Protein: CSARDLEPKVGYTF.

This CDR3 is CASSPDRDAQGETQYF. In DNA, the CDR3 is TGTGCCAGCAGTCCCGACCGGGACGCCCAGGGAGAGACCCAGTACTTC. The chain combines TRBV12-3 or TRBV12-4 with TRBJ2-5, with D tentatively TRBD1 or TRBD2 (5 bases each). V lost 5 bases to trimming and J lost 4 bases, with 20 bases between them. This CDR3 contains 16 residues.

At least ten counts were recorded for this clonotype. The V call is TRBV3-1, the J call TRBJ2-3; 10 nucleotides agree with TRBD2. V shed 3 bases, J shed 5 bases, and the junction held 5 bases outside the gene matches. The CDR3 extends over 15 amino acids. The germline V gene encodes CDR1 LGHDT and CDR2 YNNKEL (reference sequence). Here the CDR3 reads CASSHVAGGGDTQYF. The DNA for the CDR3 is TGTGCCAGCAGCCATGTAGCGGGGGGTGGAGATACGCAGTATTTT.

Points on this clonotype: A read error may produce the germline difference seen at one junction end. The chain employs TRBV20-1 and TRBJ1-2, with 8 positions matching TRBD1. In germline, CDR1 is DFQATT, CDR2 SNEGSKA (reference sequence). The CDR3 runs to 15 residues. CDR3 sequence: CCARDSHRGFYGYTF. DNA of the CDR3: TGCTGTGCTAGAGATAGCCACAGGGGGTTTTATGGCTACACCTTC.

This clonotype appeared many times. The J gene is TRBJ2-3, the V gene TRBV28; the match to TRBD1 covers 8 bases. The trim removed 6 bases at V and 3 bases at J, leaving 5 bases unmatched. The germline CDR1 and CDR2 sequences are MDHEN and SYDVKM. This CDR3 contains 14 residues. In nucleotides, the CDR3 is TGTGCCAGCAGACATGGACAGGGAACAGATACGCAGTATTTT. Translation: CASRHGQGTDTQYF.

The chain links TRBV29-1 to TRBJ1-2; 7 nucleotides match TRBD1. Losses at the gene ends were 7 bases for V and 4 bases for J; bases not matched to a gene: 9. The CDR3 runs to 13 residues. Germline V gene lookup returns CDR1 SQVTM and CDR2 ANQGSEA. CDR3 coding DNA: TGCAGCGCCCTGACCGGGACAGTCTATGGCTACACCTTC. Residues: CSALTGTVYGYTF.

The chain has TRBV9 and TRBJ2-7; 7 bases map to TRBD2. In germline, CDR1 is SGDLS, CDR2 YYNGEE. With V trimmed by 2 bases and J by 7 bases, 12 bases remained unmatched. This CDR3 is built from 15 residues. The CDR3 DNA sequence: TGTGCCAGCAGCGTGGGGCTAGCGGAGTACAATGAGCAGTACTTC. Translated, it gives CASSVGLAEYNEQYF. The full variable domain, completed using reference TRBV9 and TRBJ2-7, is DSGVTQTPKHLITATGQRVTLRCSPRSGDLSVYWYQQSLDQGLQFLIQYYNGEERAKGNILERFSAQQFPDLHSELNLSSLELGDSALYFCASSVGLAEYNEQYFGPGTRLTVT.

In its sample, this clonotype was seen a few times. The chain carries TRBV6-5 and TRBJ1-2, with unresolved D. Deletions cut 6 bases from V and 6 bases from J, with 17 bases between. Germline values: CDR1 MNHEY, CDR2 SVGAGI. This CDR3 has 14 residues. In DNA form, the CDR3 reads TGTGCCAGCAGCGCCTGGCGGGTATCAGATGGCTACACCTTC. It translates to CASSAWRVSDGYTF.

This chain links TRBV5-5 with TRBJ2-3, with TRBD2 identical over 7 bases. This CDR3 comprises 17 residues. V lost 2 bases and J lost 1; bases outside the gene matches: 10. Germline V CDR1 and CDR2: SGHKS, YYEKEE (reference sequence). This CDR3 reads CASSFGAGRGGTDTQYF. The CDR3 nucleotides read TGTGCCAGCAGCTTTGGAGCGGGGCGAGGGGGCACAGATACGCAGTATTTT.

This clonotype came up a few times. The V call is TRBV12-3 or TRBV12-4, the J call TRBJ1-2; D perhaps matches TRBD1 (5 bases). CDR3 length: 14 amino acids. V shed 7 bases and J shed 1 base, with 13 bases lying between them. In nucleotides, the CDR3 is TGTGCCAGCATTCCCCTAGGGGTTAACTATGGCTACACCTTC. Translated: CASIPLGVNYGYTF.

This clonotype was counted many times. J is TRBJ2-7 and V is TRBV7-9; D is unclear. The CDR3 is 12 residues long. V lost 6 bases and J 6 bases, leaving 12 bases between the germline ends. CDR1 and CDR2 from the germline V gene are SEHNR and FQNEAQ (reference sequence). The CDR3 coding sequence is TGTGCCAGCAGTTCCGGCGGTCTCGAGCAGTACTTC. As protein: CASSSGGLEQYF.

The V call is TRBV25-1, the J call TRBJ2-7; possibly TRBD2 for D (6 bases). This CDR3 contains 13 residues. With 1 base removed from V and 7 bases from J, the gap between germline ends came to 11 bases. In germline, CDR1 is MGHDK, CDR2 SYGVNS. CDR3 amino acids: CASSESAGGEQYF. The CDR3 DNA sequence: TGTGCCAGCAGTGAATCCGCCGGAGGGGAGCAGTACTTC.

A remark on this clonotype: Possible read error: a much larger clone is one base away. This chain connects TRBV20-1 to TRBJ2-1, with 9 bases lining up with TRBD1. J gave up 5 bases and V 1 base, and 6 bases lay outside the gene matches. Germline CDR1 DFQATT, CDR2 SNEGSKA (reference sequence). This CDR3 is built from 15 residues. The CDR3: CSARGGTGIHNEQFF. CDR3 nucleotides: TGCAGTGCTAGAGGTGGGACAGGGATCCACAATGAGCAGTTCTTC.

Only a few counts were recorded for this clonotype. The rearrangement joins TRBV27 to TRBJ2-7; D is perhaps TRBD2 (6 bases). The V gene lost 1 base and the J gene lost 7 bases, with 17 bases spanning the gap. Germline loops: CDR1 MNHEY, CDR2 SMNVEV (reference sequence). The CDR3 contains 15 residues. CDR3 sequence: CASSLYYLDGREQYF. CDR3 DNA sequence: TGTGCCAGCAGTTTATACTACTTGGACGGGAGAGAGCAGTACTTC.

This clonotype was seen only a few times. The V and J genes are TRBV7-2 and TRBJ2-3; 8 bases line up with TRBD2. Germline CDR1 and CDR2: SGHTA and FQGNSA. The length of the CDR3 is 16 residues. Germline trimming cut 1 base from V and 6 bases from J; bases unmatched to any gene: 9. Here the CDR3 DNA reads TGTGCCAGCAGCTTAGGGGCGGCGGGGGGAAGTGATACGCAGTATTTT. Protein product: CASSLGAAGGSDTQYF.

In this sample, this clonotype turned up a few times. The J gene is TRBJ2-3, the V gene TRBV20-1; 8 bases agree with TRBD2. Trimming took 0 bases from V and 5 from J; bases not matched to a gene: 13. CDR3 size: 17 residues. Germline CDR1 reads DFQATT; CDR2 reads SNEGSKA (reference sequence). The CDR3 loop reads CSARDPAGAGVGDTQYF. CDR3 in DNA: TGCAGTGCTAGAGACCCTGCGGGAGCGGGGGTTGGAGATACGCAGTATTTT.

The sample holds many counts of this clonotype. V usage is TRBV20-1 and J usage is TRBJ2-3, with D possibly being TRBD1 or TRBD2 (5 bases each). The V and J ends lost 6 bases and 5 bases respectively, with 18 bases between them. The CDR3 runs 14 residues. Germline values: CDR1 DFQATT, CDR2 SNEGSKA (reference sequence). This chain's CDR3 is CSAPRGVQGDTQYF. The CDR3 DNA sequence: TGCAGTGCCCCTCGGGGAGTTCAGGGAGATACGCAGTATTTT.

The V gene is TRBV2, the J gene TRBJ2-5; no clear D gene. The CDR3 is made up of 12 amino acids. V shed 6 bases and J shed 4 bases, with 9 bases lying between them. The germline CDR1 and CDR2 sequences are SNHLY and FYNNEI. CDR3 region: CASRSFGETQYF. DNA of the CDR3: TGTGCCAGCAGATCTTTCGGAGAGACCCAGTACTTC.